This entry features one TCR beta chain sequence. This sample stems from a study of blood T cell repertoires in COVID-19. Whole-study context: Donors in the United States, Italy and Spain gave samples during acute or convalescent COVID-19. Sample material is recorded as cDNA or gDNA derived from T cells, B-cell-depleted T cells, or PBMCs.

This CDR3 has 13 residues. Germline V gives CDR1 MDHEN, CDR2 SYDVKM. With 7 bases removed from V and 7 bases from J, the gap between germline ends came to 16 bases. Recruited during active infection, patients (from Seattle) were subsequently followed longitudinally. Clones were sequenced by immunoSEQ multiplex PCR, and TCRdb holds only the in-frame ones, with some missing. The sample gives about 160,000 clones, around 93% of which show up once; about 4.8% is in the top ten. The sequence derives from a man aged 30-40 years with COVID-19, enrolled during active disease. The genes are TRBV28 and TRBJ1-2, with TRBD1 as a possible D gene (6 bases). Sequences were obtained from peripheral blood. This CDR3 is CASIMPGQRGYTF. The DNA for the CDR3 is TGTGCCAGCATTATGCCGGGACAACGTGGCTACACCTTC.